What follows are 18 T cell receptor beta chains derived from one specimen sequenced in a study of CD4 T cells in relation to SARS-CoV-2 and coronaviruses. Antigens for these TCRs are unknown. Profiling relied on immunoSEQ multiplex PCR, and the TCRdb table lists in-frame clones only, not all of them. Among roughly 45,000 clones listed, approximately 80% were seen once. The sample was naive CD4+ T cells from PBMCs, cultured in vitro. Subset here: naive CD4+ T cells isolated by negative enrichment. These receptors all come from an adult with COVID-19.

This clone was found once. The CDR3 bases are TGCGCCAGCAGCCAAGAACGAGCCGGGACAGGGGTCGAAGCTTTCTTT. Translating it yields CASSQERAGTGVEAFF. V gene TRBV4-1 combines with J gene TRBJ1-1; 10 bases are shared with TRBD1. Germline V gives CDR1 MGHRA, CDR2 YSYEKL. Trimming took 0 bases from V and 8 from J; bases not matched to a gene: 9. The CDR3 is made up of 16 amino acids.

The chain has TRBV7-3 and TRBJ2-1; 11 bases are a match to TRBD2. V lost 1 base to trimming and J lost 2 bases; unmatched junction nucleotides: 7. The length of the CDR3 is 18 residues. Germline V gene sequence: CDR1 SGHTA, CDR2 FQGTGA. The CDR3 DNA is TGTGCCAGCAGCTTAAGTAGCGGGACTAGCGGCCCCTACAATGAGCAGTTCTTC. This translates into CASSLSSGTSGPYNEQFF. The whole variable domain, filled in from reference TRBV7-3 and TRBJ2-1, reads GAGVSQTPSNKVTEKGKYVELRCDPISGHTALYWYRQSLGQGPEFLIYFQGTGAADDSGLPNDRFFAVRPEGSVSTLKIQRTERGDSAVYLCASSLSSGTSGPYNEQFFGPGTRLTVL.

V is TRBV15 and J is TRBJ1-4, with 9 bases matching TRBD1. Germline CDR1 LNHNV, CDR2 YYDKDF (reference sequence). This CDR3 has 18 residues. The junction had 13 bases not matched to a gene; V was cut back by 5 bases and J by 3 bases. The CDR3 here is CATSGPGQGVGSNEKLFF. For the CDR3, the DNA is TGTGCCACCAGCGGCCCGGGACAGGGCGTGGGGTCTAATGAAAAACTGTTTTTT.

The CDR3, as DNA: TGCAGCGTTGAAGTAACGGCTCCAAATGGCTACACCTTC. This gives the protein CSVEVTAPNGYTF. The rearrangement joins TRBV29-1 to TRBJ1-2; D is undetermined. The germline CDR1 and CDR2 sequences are SQVTM and ANQGSEA. This CDR3 is built from 13 residues. The V end was cut by 1 base, the J end by 6 bases, with 12 bases between.

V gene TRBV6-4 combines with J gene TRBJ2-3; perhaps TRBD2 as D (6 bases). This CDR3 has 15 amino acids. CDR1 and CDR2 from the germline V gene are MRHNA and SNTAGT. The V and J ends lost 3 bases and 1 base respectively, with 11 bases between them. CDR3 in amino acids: CASSDRASGTDTQYF. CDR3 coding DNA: TGTGCCAGCAGTGATCGGGCTAGCGGCACAGATACGCAGTATTTT.

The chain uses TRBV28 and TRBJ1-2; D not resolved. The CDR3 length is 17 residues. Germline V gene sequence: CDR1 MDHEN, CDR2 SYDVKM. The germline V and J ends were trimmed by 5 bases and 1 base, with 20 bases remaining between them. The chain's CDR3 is CASSQNSRTEVNYGYTF. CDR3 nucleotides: TGTGCCAGCAGTCAAAACAGCAGGACGGAGGTTAACTATGGCTACACCTTC.

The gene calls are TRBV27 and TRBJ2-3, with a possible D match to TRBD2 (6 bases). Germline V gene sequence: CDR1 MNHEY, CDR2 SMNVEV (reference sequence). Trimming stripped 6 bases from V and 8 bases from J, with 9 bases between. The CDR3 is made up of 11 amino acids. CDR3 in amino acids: CASRGGFTQYF. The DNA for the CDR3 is TGTGCCAGCAGAGGAGGGTTTACGCAGTATTTT.

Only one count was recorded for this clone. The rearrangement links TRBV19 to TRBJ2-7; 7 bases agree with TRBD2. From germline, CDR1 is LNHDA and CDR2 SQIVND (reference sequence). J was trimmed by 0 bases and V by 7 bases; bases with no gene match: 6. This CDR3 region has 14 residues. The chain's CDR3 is CASTSGVGSYEQYF. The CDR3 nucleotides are TGTGCCAGTACCAGCGGGGTGGGCTCCTACGAGCAGTACTTC.

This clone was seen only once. In DNA, the CDR3 is TGTGCCTGGGGACAGGGCCTGGGGAACCAGTTCTTC. Amino acid sequence: CAWGQGLGNQFF. V gene TRBV30 combines with J gene TRBJ2-1; 8 bases are shared with TRBD1. Germline CDR1 is GTSNPN and CDR2 is SVGIG (reference sequence). CDR3 length: 12 amino acids. Losses at the gene ends were 5 bases for V and 13 bases for J; bases not matched to a gene: 10.

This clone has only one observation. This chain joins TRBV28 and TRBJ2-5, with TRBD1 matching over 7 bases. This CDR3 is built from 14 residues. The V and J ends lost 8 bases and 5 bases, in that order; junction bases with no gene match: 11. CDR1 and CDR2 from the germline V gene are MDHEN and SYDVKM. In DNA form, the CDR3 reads TGTGCCAGCGGCACCCAAGGGGGCTGGGAGACCCAGTACTTC. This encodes CASGTQGGWETQYF.

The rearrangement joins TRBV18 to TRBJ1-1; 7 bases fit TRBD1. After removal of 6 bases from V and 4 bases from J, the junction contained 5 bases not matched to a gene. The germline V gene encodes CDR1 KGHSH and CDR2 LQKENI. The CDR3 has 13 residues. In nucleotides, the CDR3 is TGTGCCAGCTCCCGACAGGGCAGCACTGAAGCTTTCTTT. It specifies CASSRQGSTEAFF.

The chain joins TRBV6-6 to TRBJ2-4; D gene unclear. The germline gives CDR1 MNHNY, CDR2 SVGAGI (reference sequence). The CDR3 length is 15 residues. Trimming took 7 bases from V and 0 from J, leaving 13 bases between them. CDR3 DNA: TGTGCCAGCAACGACGGAGAATTAGCCAAAAACATTCAGTACTTC. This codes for CASNDGELAKNIQYF.

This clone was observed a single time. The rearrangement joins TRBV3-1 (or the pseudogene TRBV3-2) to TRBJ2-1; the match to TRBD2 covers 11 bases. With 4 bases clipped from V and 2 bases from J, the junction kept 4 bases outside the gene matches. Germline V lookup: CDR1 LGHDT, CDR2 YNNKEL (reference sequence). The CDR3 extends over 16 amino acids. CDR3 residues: CASSPLSGRAYNEQFF. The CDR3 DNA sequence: TGTGCCAGCAGCCCGCTTAGCGGGAGGGCCTACAATGAGCAGTTCTTC.

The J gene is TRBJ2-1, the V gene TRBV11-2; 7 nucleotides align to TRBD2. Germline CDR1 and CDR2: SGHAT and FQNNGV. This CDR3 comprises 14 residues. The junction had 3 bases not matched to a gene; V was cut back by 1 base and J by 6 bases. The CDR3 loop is CASSLVTGGNEQFF. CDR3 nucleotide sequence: TGTGCCAGCAGCTTAGTAACGGGGGGCAATGAGCAGTTCTTC.

CDR3 in amino acids: CASGGLGTLAKNIQYF. The DNA for the CDR3 is TGTGCCAGCGGGGGGCTGGGAACATTAGCCAAAAACATTCAGTACTTC. J is TRBJ2-4 and V is TRBV28; possibly TRBD1 or TRBD2 for D (6 bases each). V was clipped by 8 bases and J by 0 bases, with 17 bases between them. Germline CDR1 and CDR2: MDHEN and SYDVKM. The CDR3 is made up of 16 amino acids. The whole variable domain, remainder taken from reference TRBV28 and TRBJ2-4, is DVKVTQSSRYLVKRTGEKVFLECVQDMDHENMFWYRQDPGLGLRLIYFSYDVKMKEKGDIPEGYSVSREKKERFSLILESASTNQTSMYLCASGGLGTLAKNIQYFGAGTRLSVL.

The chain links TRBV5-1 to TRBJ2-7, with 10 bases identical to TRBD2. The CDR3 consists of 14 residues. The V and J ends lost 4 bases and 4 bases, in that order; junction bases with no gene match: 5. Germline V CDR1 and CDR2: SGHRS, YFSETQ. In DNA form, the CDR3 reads TGCGCCAGCAGCCTAGCGGGAGAGAGGTACGAGCAGTACTTC. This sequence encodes CASSLAGERYEQYF. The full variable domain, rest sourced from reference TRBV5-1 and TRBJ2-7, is KAGVTQTPRYLIKTRGQQVTLSCSPISGHRSVSWYQQTPGQGLQFLFEYFSETQRNKGNFPGRFSGRQFSNSRSEMNVSTLELGDSALYLCASSLAGERYEQYFGPGTRLTVT.

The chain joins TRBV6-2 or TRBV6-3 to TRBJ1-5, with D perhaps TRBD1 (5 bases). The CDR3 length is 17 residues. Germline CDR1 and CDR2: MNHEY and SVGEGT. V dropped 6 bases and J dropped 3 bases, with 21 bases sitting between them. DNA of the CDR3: TGTGCCAGCAGCCCCCCCGCGGGCAGGGAACCCAATCAGCCCCAGCATTTT. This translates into CASSPPAGREPNQPQHF.

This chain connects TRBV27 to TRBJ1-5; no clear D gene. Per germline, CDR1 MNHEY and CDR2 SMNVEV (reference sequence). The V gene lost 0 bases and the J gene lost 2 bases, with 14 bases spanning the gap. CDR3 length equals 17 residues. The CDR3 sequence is CASSLSWETEGNQPQHF. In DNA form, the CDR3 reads TGTGCCAGCAGTTTATCGTGGGAGACGGAAGGCAATCAGCCCCAGCATTTT.